Listed below are T cell receptor beta chains from one sample, sequenced in a study of T cells in Graves' hyperthyroidism and ophthalmopathy. Via MiXCR, TCRdb re-called the multiplex PCR reads, giving one row per CDR3 protein. Of roughly 420,000 distinct CDR3 sequences in the sample, 15% to 18% were seen once. The sequenced sample was blood. The receptors here all came from a woman aged 18-30 years with Graves' hyperthyroidism. Each CDR3 is given with its conserved first and last residue. A D gene is named only where the DNA matches it firmly. The size entry is marked missing in some rows and otherwise reads once, few, many or a size class.

>many|-|TRBV4-2|15|TRBJ2-7
CASSQEGASVYEQYF
TGTGCCAGCAGCCAGGAGGGTGCTAGTGTCTACGAGCAGTACTTC
>many|-|TRBV6-1|14|TRBJ2-5
CASRLAQDGKTQYF
TGTGCCAGCAGACTCGCACAGGATGGGAAGACCCAGTACTTC
>many|-|TRBV29-1|15|TRBJ2-3
CSFPGRGGLTDTQYF
TGCAGCTTCCCGGGAAGGGGGGGCCTTACAGATACGCAGTATTTT
>few|TRBD2|TRBV6-4|18|TRBJ2-5
CASSDLGGAGGQGETQYF
TGTGCCAGCAGTGACTTGGGGGGAGCGGGAGGGCAAGGAGAGACCCAGTACTTC
>-|-|TRBV3-1|14|TRBJ2-7
CASSQDRELGEQYF
TGTGCCAGCAGCCAAGATAGGGAGTTGGGCGAGCAGTACTTC
>-|-|TRBV4-1|18|TRBJ2-5
CASSPALFRGHGGETQYF
TGCGCCAGCAGCCCGGCCCTTTTCCGGGGACACGGAGGAGAGACCCAGTACTTC
>few|-|TRBV6-2/TRBV6-3|15|TRBJ1-2
CASSYYRRHSYGYTF
TGTGCCAGCAGTTACTACAGGCGACATTCCTATGGCTACACCTTC
>many|-|TRBV7-2|15|TRBJ2-7
CASSFRTGRAYEQYF
TGTGCCAGCAGCTTCCGGACAGGGAGGGCCTACGAGCAGTACTTC
>many|-|TRBV2|14|TRBJ2-7
CASSSGTRGYEQYF
TGTGCCAGCAGCTCCGGGACTCGGGGATACGAGCAGTACTTC
>many|TRBD1|TRBV25-1|14|TRBJ1-6
CASSSGGWDSPLHF
TGCGCCAGCAGTTCAGGGGGCTGGGATTCACCCCTCCACTTT
>-|TRBD1|TRBV6-5|14|TRBJ2-2
CASSSTGYTGELFF
TGTGCCAGCAGTTCGACAGGGTACACCGGGGAGCTGTTTTTT
>many|TRBD1|TRBV6-1|16|TRBJ1-2
CATLGWDRGSRDGYTF
TGTGCCACCCTGGGTTGGGACAGGGGCTCCCGCGATGGCTACACCTTC
>many|-|TRBV5-1|16|TRBJ2-2
CASSSQGGLPAGELFF
TGCGCCAGCAGCTCTCAGGGCGGTCTTCCGGCCGGGGAGCTGTTTTTT
>many|-|TRBV20-1|12|TRBJ1-2
CSAVPAPYGYTF
TGCAGTGCTGTTCCGGCTCCCTATGGCTACACCTTC
>many|-|TRBV20-1|13|TRBJ1-4
CSAREVVSEKLFF
TGCAGTGCTAGAGAGGTAGTATCGGAAAAACTGTTTTTT
>many|-|TRBV6-1|15|TRBJ2-1
CASTRGTVSYNEQFF
TGTGCCAGCACCCGGGGGACAGTTTCCTACAATGAGCAGTTCTTC
>few|-|TRBV20-1|13|TRBJ2-7
CSARSLLILEQYF
TGCAGTGCTAGATCCCTCTTGATCCTCGAGCAGTACTTC
>-|-|TRBV6-1|16|TRBJ2-4
CASSEAPHGSKNIQYF
TGTGCCAGCAGTGAAGCGCCACATGGAAGCAAAAACATTCAGTACTTC
>many|TRBD1|TRBV2|14|TRBJ2-7
CASTPRDRNYEQYF
TGTGCCAGCACCCCCCGGGACAGAAACTACGAGCAGTACTTC
>-|-|TRBV12-3/TRBV12-4|14|TRBJ2-2
CASSFGQGPGELFF
TGTGCCAGCAGTTTCGGGCAGGGCCCCGGGGAGCTGTTTTTT
>many|-|TRBV27|13|TRBJ1-6
CASGITGPAPLHF
TGTGCCAGCGGTATCACAGGGCCGGCACCCCTCCACTTT
>many|TRBD1|TRBV28|14|TRBJ1-5
CASSDRGHNQPQHF
TGTGCCAGCTCGGACAGGGGCCACAATCAGCCCCAGCATTTT
>-|TRBD2|TRBV7-2|17|TRBJ2-3
CASSGGGTSGSSDTQYF
TGTGCCAGCAGCGGCGGGGGGACTAGCGGGAGTTCGGATACGCAGTATTTT
>many|-|TRBV3-1|14|TRBJ1-2
CASGVKVSGYGYTF
TGTGCCAGTGGGGTGAAGGTTTCCGGCTATGGCTACACCTTC
>many|TRBD1|TRBV5-1|15|TRBJ2-2
CASSPGGADTGELFF
TGCGCCAGCAGCCCAGGGGGCGCCGACACCGGGGAGCTGTTTTTT
>few|-|TRBV4-1|18|TRBJ1-5
CASSQALVGGHNNQPQHF
TGCGCCAGCAGCCAAGCCCTTGTGGGGGGGCATAACAATCAGCCCCAGCATTTT
>many|-|TRBV18|13|TRBJ1-6
CASSPNGNSPLHF
TGTGCCAGCTCACCCAACGGGAATTCACCCCTCCACTTT
>-|-|TRBV30|14|TRBJ1-1
CAWSVKGEGTEAFF
TGTGCCTGGAGTGTAAAGGGGGAGGGCACTGAAGCTTTCTTT
>few|TRBD1|TRBV24-1|16|TRBJ2-5
CATSDTFSGGQETQYF
TGTGCCACCAGTGATACATTTTCAGGGGGACAAGAGACCCAGTACTTC
>-|TRBD2|TRBV10-1|15|TRBJ2-5
CVSSDGLAAQETQYF
TGCGTCAGCAGTGACGGACTAGCGGCTCAAGAGACCCAGTACTTC